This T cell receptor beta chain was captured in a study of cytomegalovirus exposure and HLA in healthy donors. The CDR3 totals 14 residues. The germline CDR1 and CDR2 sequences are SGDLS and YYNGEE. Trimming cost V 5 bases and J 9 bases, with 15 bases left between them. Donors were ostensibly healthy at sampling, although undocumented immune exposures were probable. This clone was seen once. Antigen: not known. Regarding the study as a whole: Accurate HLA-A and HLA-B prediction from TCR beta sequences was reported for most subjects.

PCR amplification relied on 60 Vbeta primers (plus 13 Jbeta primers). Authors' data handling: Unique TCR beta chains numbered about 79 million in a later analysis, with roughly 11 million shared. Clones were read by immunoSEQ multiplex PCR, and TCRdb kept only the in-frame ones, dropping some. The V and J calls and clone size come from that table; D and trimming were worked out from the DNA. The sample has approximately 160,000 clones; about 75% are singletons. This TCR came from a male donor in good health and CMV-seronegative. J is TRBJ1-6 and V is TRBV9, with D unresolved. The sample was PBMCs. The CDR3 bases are TGTGCCAGCAGAGGGAGGGAGAGGAGTTCACCCCTCCACTTT. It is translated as CASRGRERSSPLHF.